This entry describes one T cell receptor beta chain. This record comes from a study of blood T cell repertoires in COVID-19. V trimming: 5 bases; J trimming: 9 bases; junction bases outside the gene matches: 9. The germline gives CDR1 SGDLS, CDR2 YYNGEE. The CDR3 contains 14 residues. Libraries were prepared by immunoSEQ multiplex PCR; TCRdb keeps only in-frame clonotypes and omits some of them. The table has about 190,000 clones, approximately 80% seen once. This TCR derives from a woman aged 60-75 years with acute COVID-19. V and J are TRBV9 and TRBJ2-1; TRBD2 aligns across 9 bases. What was sequenced was PBMCs or T cells enriched from blood (not recorded which). CDR3 sequence (DNA): TGTGCCAGCAGTCAGGCGGGAGGGCCTGTTGAGCAGTTCTTC. This encodes CASSQAGGPVEQFF.